The rows below give T cell receptor beta chains drawn from one sample of a study of beta chain features in type 1 diabetes. Clones were sequenced by immunoSEQ multiplex PCR, and TCRdb holds only the in-frame ones, with some missing. The sample has about 170,000 clones, around 8% seen once; the top ten hold about 0.9%. What was sequenced was central memory CD4+ T cells from blood. Receptors originate from a woman in her forties with type 1 diabetes. The CDR3 runs from the conserved cysteine through the conserved F or W.

J | V | CDR3
TRBJ1-3 | TRBV9 | CASSPHTGNTIYF
TRBJ2-5 | TRBV27 | CARISGSYQETQYF
TRBJ1-2 | TRBV7-2 | CASSSQEGAGGYTF
TRBJ2-7 | TRBV7-2 | CASTPYRDYEQYF
TRBJ2-7 | TRBV20-1 | CSGQYSYEQYF
TRBJ1-5 | TRBV18 | CASSQAGASPSAVTRWPQHF
TRBJ1-4 | TRBV4-1 | CASSQETGTTNEKLFF
TRBJ1-4 | TRBV7-9 | CASSSTQGNGKLFF
TRBJ2-7 | TRBV29-1 | CSVVDRGPSYEQYF
TRBJ1-5 | TRBV27 | CASSFLGNQPQHF
TRBJ1-2 | TRBV28 | CASSPQGQPSSFYGYTF
TRBJ2-3 | TRBV7-2 | CASSLASTSTDTQYF
TRBJ2-1 | TRBV29-1 | CSGLLGEQFF
TRBJ2-3 | TRBV30 | CACHRLAGETDTQYF
TRBJ2-3 | TRBV5-6 | CASSQGLVGDTQYF
TRBJ2-5 | TRBV7-9 | CASSPRQETQYF
TRBJ1-1 | TRBV18 | CASSPPDTSGAEAFF
TRBJ2-3 | TRBV7-9 | CASSALAGRTDTQYF
TRBJ2-6 | TRBV4-2 | CASSQSEGSGANVLTF
TRBJ2-5 | TRBV2 | CASRVDRAGETQYF
TRBJ2-7 | TRBV10-2 | CASSESRSPTYEQYF
TRBJ2-2 | TRBV5-6 | CASSWQTGELFF
TRBJ2-4 | TRBV27 | CASSPGGRIQYF
TRBJ2-2 | TRBV14 | CASSQVGRLNTGELFF
TRBJ1-5 | TRBV7-2 | CASSSRDQPQHF
TRBJ1-5 | TRBV2 | CASSSDINQPQHF
TRBJ2-7 | TRBV28 | CASSLGGVSAYEQYF
TRBJ2-7 | TRBV6-5 | CATGGETYEQYF
TRBJ2-2 | TRBV30 | CAWGKTGELFF
TRBJ2-3 | TRBV5-6 | CASSLRGRGTDTQYF
TRBJ1-6 | TRBV28 | CASSSGQGGNSPLHF
TRBJ2-1 | TRBV4-1 | CASSLRTYNEQFF
TRBJ2-1 | TRBV7-9 | CASSLVIAGARNEQFF
TRBJ1-2 | TRBV28 | CASSGPDREGYTF
TRBJ2-5 | TRBV5-1 | CASSLNADFWETQYF
TRBJ1-1 | TRBV29-1 | CSVVKGRTVMNTEAFF
TRBJ2-2 | TRBV29-1 | CSVERVSNTGELFF
TRBJ1-1 | TRBV9 | CASSVGGSLTSEAFF
TRBJ2-3 | TRBV28 | CASLGSGRALADTQYF
TRBJ2-3 | TRBV9 | CASSPVEGRGGYTDTQYF
TRBJ2-3 | TRBV7-3 | CASSSDPSGGSTDTQYF
TRBJ2-2 | TRBV4-2 | CASSRGFDVAGELFF
TRBJ2-1 | TRBV7-9 | CASSLTGDESGNEQFF
TRBJ1-2 | TRBV29-1 | CSVEKPNYGYTF
TRBJ2-3 | TRBV7-9 | CASSPGGTFTDTQYF
TRBJ1-1 | TRBV15 | CATSREPGQRNTEAFF
TRBJ1-1 | TRBV29-1 | CSVEVASLNTEAFF
TRBJ2-2 | TRBV2 | CASNPGGSDTGELFF
TRBJ1-1 | TRBV5-1 | CASSFGERANTEAFF
TRBJ1-1 | TRBV29-1 | CSVVPGLFSRVQTEAFF